This T cell receptor (beta chain) appears in the sequencing data of a study of cytomegalovirus exposure and HLA in healthy donors. Whole-study results and caveats: As a later analysis revealed, the rate of TCR association differed by HLA locus, with DRB1 most and HLA-C fewest.

The germline CDR1 and CDR2 sequences are SGHRS and YFSETQ. V gave up 2 bases and J gave up 7 bases, with 13 bases separating them. The CDR3 has 14 amino acids. Vbeta (60) and Jbeta (13) primers were used in the PCR. Only in-frame clones appear in the TCRdb table, and some are missing; sequencing was by immunoSEQ multiplex PCR. The data hold over 100,000 clones, with approximately 87% observed a single time. About this clone: What it binds is not known.

The V call is TRBV5-1, the J call TRBJ2-1; unclear D gene. The sequence was obtained from a woman in her 30s in good health and CMV-seronegative. The sample comprised PBMCs. Written as DNA, the CDR3 is TGCGCCAGCAGCTTTGGGCCCTCGGCGAATGAGCAGTTCTTC. It specifies CASSFGPSANEQFF.